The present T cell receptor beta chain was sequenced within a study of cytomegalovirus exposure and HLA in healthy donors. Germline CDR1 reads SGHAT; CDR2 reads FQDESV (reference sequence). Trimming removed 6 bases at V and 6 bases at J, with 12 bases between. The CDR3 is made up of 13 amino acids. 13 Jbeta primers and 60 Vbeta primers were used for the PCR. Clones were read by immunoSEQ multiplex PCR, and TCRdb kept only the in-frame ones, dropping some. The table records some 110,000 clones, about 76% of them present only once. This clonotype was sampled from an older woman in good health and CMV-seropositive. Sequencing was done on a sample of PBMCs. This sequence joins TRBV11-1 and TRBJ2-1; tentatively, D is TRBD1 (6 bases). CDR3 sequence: CASSSQGVNEQFF. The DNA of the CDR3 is TGTGCCAGCAGTTCACAGGGAGTCAATGAGCAGTTCTTC. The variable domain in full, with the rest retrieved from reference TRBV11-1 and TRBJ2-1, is EAEVAQSPRYKITEKSQAVAFWCDPISGHATLYWYRQILGQGPELLVQFQDESVVDDSQLPKDRFSAERLKGVDSTLKIQPAELGDSAMYLCASSSQGVNEQFFGPGTRLTVL.